This T cell receptor (beta chain) was recovered during a study of tumor-infiltrating lymphocytes in primary liver carcinoma listed by TCRdb under 2017. Notes on the research overall: Between November 2015 and March 2016, five patients in China with histopathologically diagnosed primary liver carcinoma had surgical resection. Of the five patients (three men and two women, aged 30 to 69 years), four had hepatocellular carcinoma and one had combined HCC and intrahepatic cholangiocarcinoma. The tumors of the five patients were staged as T1-T3 N0M0, with maximum diameters ranging from roughly 4.2 to 10 cm. Samples yielded roughly 3.65 to 7.5 million productive TCRbeta reads; read depth did not differ significantly between tissue types. Across five regions of each liver tumor, along with adjacent normal tissue and blood, the study brought together TCRbeta repertoire sequencing, expression microarrays and whole-exome sequencing. A total of 35 specimens from 5 patients went through TCRbeta repertoire sequencing, namely 25 tumor regions, 5 adjacent noncancerous liver tissues and 5 peripheral blood samples. High reproducibility was observed for the technical replicate repertoires, with mean shared-clone rates around 0.9 and correlation coefficients above 0.98.

TCRbeta-specific cDNA was reverse-transcribed from around 500 ng total RNA using a constant-region primer and ProtoScript II reverse transcriptase. Three nested multiplex PCR rounds, following a slightly modified ARM-PCR procedure, were used to build the TCRbeta libraries. The first two PCR rounds used multiplex TRBV1-TRBV30 forward primers with a Cbeta reverse primer, each for about 10 cycles. Sample barcodes and Illumina adapters were attached in a final 25-cycle PCR using Deep VentR polymerase. Before sequencing, amplicons of 200-500 bp were gel-purified using a QIAquick gel extraction kit. An Illumina HiSeq 2500 was used to sequence the TCRbeta amplicons with 250-bp paired-end reads. As for how the authors treated the data: To recover full CDR3 sequences, reads were quality-trimmed using Trimmomatic v0.33 and paired reads were then merged using FLASH v1.2.11. MiGEC v1.2.1b assigned V, D and J germline segments to the rearranged TCRbeta sequences. Clonotype statistics and Shannon-Wiener diversity indices were computed with VDJtools v1.0.0. Except for diversity analysis, only each sample's 250 most abundant clonotypes were used in subsequent analyses to reduce sampling bias. Through fastp at Q25 and MiXCR, TCRdb rebuilt clones from the public reads, retaining in-frame beta chains. A single entry per CDR3 protein holds the most common genes and DNA from its merged rows. The V and J calls shown here were made by TCRdb, not taken from the authors' results. Present in this sample are 300,000 to 400,000 distinct CDR3 sequences, roughly two thirds of which were seen just once. The top ten hold about 6% of the sample.

Results the study describes overall, beyond this receptor: Only 4 or 5 patients were included in the study, and the authors note that the findings should be validated in a larger study. A significantly larger repertoire fraction was made up by the top 250 clones in tumors than in blood (p = 0.039). Since the samples were bulk and unsorted, there was no way to compare CD4+ and CD8+ T cell repertoires. Pairs of tumor regions showed greater repertoire overlap (mean around 36%) than tumor-adjacent pairs (17%) or tumor-blood pairs (roughly 15%), which is consistent with antigen-driven expansion. Because sequencing covered only the TCR beta chain and unpaired alpha chains were not captured, true repertoire diversity is likely underestimated.

The CDR3 measures 15 amino acids from cysteine to phenylalanine. Just CDR3 DNA is preserved here, 45 bases in frame from base 1. The germline V gene specifies LGHNA as CDR1 and YSLEER as CDR2. Trimming accounts for 4 bases at V and 5 bases at J, while the number of junction bases matched to no gene is 6. The count of this clonotype is one. The antigen it binds to is not known. The record has no base qualities; no much larger clone is one base away. A solitary read yields weak support. TRIzol reagent was used to extract blood RNA from unsorted whole blood, while the DNeasy Blood & Tissue kit provided the germline DNA. At the time of sampling, the patients had chronic HBV infection and had not received any treatment. Before surgery, four milliliters of peripheral blood were collected into K2EDTA tubes.

The sequenced sample was peripheral blood. The rearrangement combines TRBV4-3 with TRBJ1-1; 11 middle bases align to TRBD1. This clonotype was obtained from a man in his forties with primary liver carcinoma and hepatitis B virus infection. CDR3 protein: CASSLVGQGATEAFF. The DNA sequence is TGCGCCAGCAGCCTAGTAGGACAGGGGGCAACTGAAGCTTTCTTT.